The 32 T cell receptor beta chains below were found in one sample sequenced in a study of human T cells and chemical hapten exposure. The time point denotes: patch test 2, 6 weeks after DPC sensitization. The treatment was: therapeutic diphenylcyclopropenone sensitization with weekly scalp DPC. TCRdb processed the RACE reads anew with MiXCR; each CDR3 protein has one entry. The table lists about 110,000 distinct CDR3 sequences, roughly a tenth of them singletons, with around 3.1% in the top ten. The sample was whole blood, taken in connection with sensitization to the hapten diphenylcyclopropenone (DPC). These receptors all come from a woman aged 40 to 50 with alopecia areata. Some clones in this sample may be carry-over from other donors' samples.

V usage is TRBV4-1 and J usage is TRBJ1-5, with 8 positions matching TRBD1. The CDR3 length is 18 residues. Germline CDR1 and CDR2: MGHRA and YSYEKL. After removal of 4 bases from V and 0 bases from J, the junction contained 11 bases not matched to a gene. The CDR3 loop is CASSRGPGQGNSNQPQHF. The DNA for the CDR3 is TGCGCCAGCAGCCGCGGACCCGGACAGGGAAATAGCAATCAGCCCCAGCATTTT.

This clonotype was detected a few times. The chain employs TRBV7-8 and TRBJ1-5; no definite D call. The CDR3 length is 15 residues. Germline V gene lookup returns CDR1 SGHVS and CDR2 FQNEAQ. V was pared by 6 bases and J by 5 bases, with 17 bases between. The CDR3 bases are TGTGCCAGCAGTCTAGGAGGCGGGAGGGATCAGCCCCAGCATTTT. This codes for CASSLGGGRDQPQHF.

To note about this clonotype: One junction end disagrees with the germline gene, perhaps due to a read error. The genes are TRBV4-3 and TRBJ2-1; D tentatively reads TRBD1 or TRBD2 (7 bases each). The CDR3 spans 15 residues. Germline-derived CDR1 and CDR2 are LGHNA and YSLEER. CDR3 nucleotide sequence: TGCGCCAGCAACCAACCCGCAGGGGGGGGCAATGAGCAGTTCTTC. Protein product: CASNQPAGGGNEQFF.

This clonotype occurred many times. The J gene is TRBJ1-2, the V gene TRBV4-1; possibly TRBD1 for D (6 bases). The CDR3 is made up of 13 amino acids. The germline gives CDR1 MGHRA, CDR2 YSYEKL. Trimming stripped 4 bases from V and 5 bases from J, with 11 bases between. CDR3 DNA sequence: TGCGCCAGCAGCCCCGGACAGCTATATGGCTACACCTTC. This codes for CASSPGQLYGYTF.

Many counts were recorded for this clonotype. The chain combines TRBV15 with TRBJ2-5; 10 bases are shared with TRBD1. The germline CDR1 and CDR2 sequences are LNHNV and YYDKDF (reference sequence). The CDR3 runs to 14 residues. V dropped 6 bases and J dropped 4; count of bases not matched to a gene: 5. CDR3 protein: CATRGWTGGETQYF. DNA of the CDR3: TGTGCCACCAGGGGGTGGACAGGGGGAGAGACCCAGTACTTC. Combining the CDR3 with reference TRBV15 and TRBJ2-5 gives the whole variable domain DAMVIQNPRYQVTQFGKPVTLSCSQTLNHNVMYWYQQKSSQAPKLLFHYYDKDFNNEADTPDNFQSRRPNTSFCFLDIRSPGLGDTAMYLCATRGWTGGETQYFGPGTRLLVL.

This clonotype was seen more than once but under ten times. The rearrangement uses TRBV7-2 and TRBJ1-2, with TRBD1 matching over 8 bases. Germline assignment: CDR1 SGHTA and CDR2 FQGNSA. With V trimmed by 5 bases and J by 4 bases, 6 bases remained unmatched. The CDR3 has 14 residues. DNA of the CDR3: TGTGCCAGCAGCCCCGGACAGGGTATCTATGGCTACACCTTC. It specifies CASSPGQGIYGYTF.

The rearrangement joins TRBV29-1 to TRBJ2-3; D is possibly TRBD1 (5 bases). Germline values: CDR1 SQVTM, CDR2 ANQGSEA. V was cut by 2 bases and J by 4 bases, with 13 bases left in between. CDR3 length: 14 amino acids. The CDR3 reads CSVEYTGPADTQYF. In DNA, the CDR3 is TGCAGCGTTGAATATACAGGTCCGGCAGATACGCAGTATTTT.

In this sample, this clonotype turned up a few times. V is TRBV4-1 and J is TRBJ2-5, with 9 bases lining up with TRBD2. Trimming cost V 0 bases and J 3 bases; bases outside gene matches: 14. CDR1 and CDR2 (germline): MGHRA, YSYEKL. This CDR3 is 19 amino acids long. This CDR3 reads CASSQDLPPLAGDEETQYF. The CDR3 DNA follows: TGCGCCAGCAGCCAAGATCTTCCTCCGTTAGCGGGGGACGAAGAGACCCAGTACTTC.

The table lists this clonotype with many counts. The chain uses TRBV6-2 or TRBV6-3 and TRBJ2-3; D remains ambiguous. Trimming stripped 6 bases from V and 3 bases from J, with 10 bases between. This CDR3 has 13 residues. CDR1 MNHEY and CDR2 SVGEGT come from the germline V gene. CDR3 loop: CASRPGATDTQYF. The CDR3 bases are TGTGCCAGCAGGCCCGGTGCTACAGATACGCAGTATTTT.

This clonotype has just a few counts. The chain recombines TRBV27 with TRBJ1-1; 8 nucleotides match TRBD1. V lost 6 bases to trimming and J lost 10 bases; unmatched junction nucleotides: 10. Germline V gene data show CDR1 as MNHEY and CDR2 as SMNVEV (reference sequence). The CDR3 contains 13 residues. The CDR3 loop reads CASRSTGARVAFF. In DNA, the CDR3 is TGTGCCAGCAGATCGACAGGGGCACGGGTAGCTTTCTTT.

V and J are TRBV20-1 and TRBJ2-7; D is ambiguous. V was shortened by 1 base and J by 1 base, with 8 bases between the two germline ends. CDR1 is DFQATT and CDR2 is SNEGSKA in the germline V gene (reference sequence). The length of the CDR3 is 13 residues. In DNA form, the CDR3 reads TGCAGTGCTAGAGGGGTAATTTCCTACGAGCAGTACTTC. Translating gives CSARGVISYEQYF.

The chain joins TRBV7-9 to TRBJ1-1, with 7 nucleotides matching TRBD1. Looked up from germline, CDR1 is SEHNR and CDR2 is FQNEAQ (reference sequence). Trimming at V came to 4 bases and at J to 7 bases, leaving 3 bases not matched to a gene. This CDR3 spans 12 amino acids. CDR3 bases: TGTGCCAGCAGCTCTGACAGGGTTGAAGCTTTCTTT. Amino acid sequence: CASSSDRVEAFF.

This clonotype was seen repeatedly, ten times or more. The rearrangement joins TRBV7-3 to TRBJ2-2; possibly TRBD2 for D (6 bases). CDR1 SGHTA and CDR2 FQGTGA come from the germline V gene. The V end lost 5 bases, the J end lost 5 bases, and 15 bases lay between the germline ends. The CDR3 consists of 15 residues. The chain's CDR3 is CASSLGGRRTGELFF. CDR3 coding DNA: TGTGCCAGCAGCCTGGGGGGTCGGCGGACCGGGGAGCTGTTTTTT.

This clonotype appeared many times. The gene calls are TRBV3-1 and TRBJ1-2; a weak D match, TRBD1 (6 bases). CDR1 and CDR2 (germline): LGHDT, YNNKEL (reference sequence). CDR3 size: 16 residues. V was pared by 0 bases and J by 4 bases, with 15 bases between. In DNA form, the CDR3 reads TGTGCCAGCAGCCAAGATGGGTCAGGGGACGTCTATGGCTACACCTTC. Translation: CASSQDGSGDVYGYTF.

This clonotype came up a few times. The chain employs TRBV11-3 and TRBJ1-2; weak D call: TRBD1 (6 bases). The CDR3 has 16 amino acids. Trimming shortened V by 2 bases and J by 8 bases, and 21 bases separated the two germline ends. Germline CDR1 reads SGHNT; CDR2 reads YENEEA. The CDR3 coding sequence is TGTGCCAGCAGCTTAAAACAGGGATTAGATATTTGGGGCTACACCTTC. Its translation: CASSLKQGLDIWGYTF.

This clonotype was seen only a few times. This sequence joins TRBV7-9 and TRBJ2-3; 7 bases match TRBD2. Germline assignment: CDR1 SEHNR and CDR2 FQNEAQ (reference sequence). The CDR3 covers 14 residues. The ends lost 4 bases at V and 4 bases at J; junction bases unmatched: 5. Here the CDR3 reads CASSWGLPPDTQYF. DNA of the CDR3: TGTGCCAGCAGCTGGGGACTACCGCCAGATACGCAGTATTTT.

The V gene is TRBV6-6, the J gene TRBJ2-3; TRBD1 matches at 7 bases. CDR3 size: 14 residues. Germline loops: CDR1 MNHNY, CDR2 SVGAGI (reference sequence). V was pared by 6 bases and J by 4 bases, with 7 bases of the junction left unmatched. Here the CDR3 reads CASRTGQLADTQYF. DNA for the CDR3: TGTGCCAGCAGAACGGGACAGTTAGCAGATACGCAGTATTTT.

This clonotype was detected many times. The chain carries TRBV11-3 and TRBJ2-1; the D call may be TRBD1 or TRBD2 (5 bases each). V shed 5 bases and J shed 2 bases, with 10 bases lying between them. The CDR3 extends over 14 amino acids. Germline V gives CDR1 SGHNT, CDR2 YENEEA. CDR3 in amino acids: CASSLRGAYNEQFF. CDR3 nucleotides: TGTGCCAGCAGCCTCCGGGGCGCCTACAATGAGCAGTTCTTC.

This clonotype has a count of ten or more. The chain has TRBV6-2 or TRBV6-3 and TRBJ1-2, with D possibly matching TRBD1 (5 bases). V shed 5 bases and J shed 4 bases, with 11 bases lying between them. In germline, CDR1 is MNHEY, CDR2 SVGEGT. CDR3 size: 13 residues. The CDR3 region is CASSKDGAYGYTF. The CDR3 DNA is TGTGCCAGCAGTAAGGACGGGGCCTATGGCTACACCTTC.

Only a few counts were recorded for this clonotype. The rearrangement links TRBV7-2 to TRBJ2-1, with no clear D. Trimming pared 3 bases from V and 2 bases from J, leaving 17 bases between. The CDR3 consists of 17 residues. Germline loops: CDR1 SGHTA, CDR2 FQGNSA. The CDR3 loop is CASSLVPPLQTYNEQFF. CDR3 bases: TGTGCCAGCAGCTTGGTCCCGCCTCTCCAAACCTACAATGAGCAGTTCTTC.

This clonotype came up many times. This chain links TRBV18 with TRBJ1-1; D not resolved. The V end was cut by 0 bases, the J end by 1 base, with 6 bases between. This CDR3 comprises 14 residues. In germline, CDR1 is KGHSH, CDR2 LQKENI. The CDR3 spells CASSPPSTNTEAFF. The CDR3 region has the DNA TGTGCCAGCTCACCACCGTCGACGAACACTGAAGCTTTCTTT.

The chain is built from TRBV10-3 and TRBJ2-1; D ambiguous. With 7 bases removed from V and 6 bases from J, the gap between germline ends came to 13 bases. The CDR3 extends over 13 amino acids. In germline, CDR1 is ENHRY, CDR2 SYGVKD. The CDR3 DNA is TGTGCCATCAACCAGTCCCCCCTCAATGAGCAGTTCTTC. It codes for CAINQSPLNEQFF.

The V and J genes are TRBV14 and TRBJ1-1, with unresolved D. Germline V gives CDR1 SGHDN, CDR2 FVKESK. This CDR3 contains 12 residues. Trimming shortened V by 4 bases and J by 10 bases, and 13 bases separated the two germline ends. The chain's CDR3 is CASSPQVAPAFF. The CDR3 DNA reads as TGTGCCAGCAGCCCCCAGGTAGCTCCAGCTTTCTTT.

This clonotype was observed at least ten times. This chain links TRBV9 with TRBJ2-3; D is undetermined. V dropped 2 bases and J dropped 4 bases, with 11 bases sitting between them. From germline, CDR1 is SGDLS and CDR2 YYNGEE. The CDR3 totals 14 residues. The DNA for the CDR3 is TGTGCCAGCAGCGTGGAGCGTTGGGCAGATACGCAGTATTTT. Amino acid sequence: CASSVERWADTQYF.

This clonotype was detected ten times or more. The chain joins TRBV6-2 or TRBV6-3 to TRBJ2-7; no clear D. This CDR3 spans 15 amino acids. The ends were cut back, 7 bases at V and 0 bases at J, with 16 bases in the middle. Germline CDR1 and CDR2: MNHEY and SVGEGT. Written as DNA, the CDR3 is TGTGCCAGCACGCTTAGGGTCGGCGTCTCCTACGAGCAGTACTTC. Its protein product is CASTLRVGVSYEQYF.

The chain has TRBV7-2 and TRBJ2-7; D is perhaps TRBD2 (5 bases). The germline CDR1 and CDR2 sequences are SGHTA and FQGNSA. The CDR3 is 14 amino acids. V lost 2 bases and J 9 bases, leaving 17 bases between the germline ends. CDR3 sequence: CASSLPPGVASQYF. CDR3 nucleotides: TGTGCCAGCAGCTTACCGCCTGGTGTAGCGTCGCAGTACTTC.

At least ten counts were recorded for this clonotype. The gene calls are TRBV3-1 and TRBJ1-2, with TRBD1 as a possible D gene (5 bases). Deletions cut 2 bases from V and 8 bases from J, with 6 bases between. Germline CDR1 LGHDT, CDR2 YNNKEL (reference sequence). CDR3 length equals 11 residues. As DNA, the CDR3 is TGTGCCAGCAGCCAACAGGGAGGCTACACCTTC. Translation: CASSQQGGYTF.

This clonotype was picked up many times. Because the CDR3's place on the DNA is in doubt, the DNA is left out and the CDR3 is given as listed by TCRdb. This chain uses TRBV5-1 with TRBJ2-3. The germline V gene encodes CDR1 SGHRS and CDR2 YFSETQ. Including both end residues, the CDR3 is 15 amino acids long. This CDR3 reads CASSLDPTVADTQYF.

This clonotype was counted between two and nine times. This rearrangement joins TRBV24-1 to TRBJ1-2; possible D gene TRBD1, 5 bases. This CDR3 region has 13 residues. Germline lookup yields CDR1 KGHDR and CDR2 SFDVKD. V was trimmed by 9 bases and J by 8 bases, leaving 18 bases between them. CDR3 nucleotide sequence: TGTGCCACCTCGAAAGGACACTCCCGGGGCTACACCTTC. Translating it yields CATSKGHSRGYTF.

Many counts were recorded for this clonotype. The J gene is TRBJ2-1, the V gene TRBV5-1; 7 bases agree with TRBD1. Germline CDR1 is SGHRS and CDR2 is YFSETQ. This CDR3 contains 18 residues. With 2 bases clipped from V and 6 bases from J, the junction kept 17 bases outside the gene matches. In DNA form, the CDR3 reads TGCGCCAGCAGCTTATTGTCACAGGGGATCAAGGGTTTCAATGAGCAGTTCTTC. This sequence encodes CASSLLSQGIKGFNEQFF.

The rearrangement joins TRBV10-2 to TRBJ1-1; perhaps TRBD1 as D (6 bases). The CDR3 is made up of 13 amino acids. V was pared by 6 bases and J by 5 bases, with 13 bases between. Germline V CDR1 and CDR2: WSHSY, SAAADI. This CDR3 is CASRVGARTEAFF. The CDR3 DNA reads as TGCGCCAGCAGGGTGGGGGCGAGGACTGAAGCTTTCTTT.

The V gene is TRBV5-4, the J gene TRBJ1-2; unclear D gene. The V and J ends lost 1 base and 6 bases respectively, with 13 bases between them. Germline V CDR1 and CDR2: SGHNT, YYREEE (reference sequence). The length of the CDR3 is 14 residues. CDR3 in amino acids: CASSLPEGSDGYTF. The CDR3 nucleotides read TGTGCCAGCAGCTTGCCGGAAGGTTCGGATGGCTACACCTTC.